One and the same sample provided the 31 T cell receptor beta chains below, sequenced in a study of cytomegalovirus exposure and HLA in healthy donors. 60 Vbeta and 13 Jbeta primers were used in PCR. Using immunoSEQ multiplex PCR, the repertoire was profiled, and TCRdb retains in-frame clones only, with some absent. The ten top clones account for 3% to 3.5%, within a sample of about 96,000 clones. Sequences were obtained from PBMCs. The source is a woman aged 25 to 39 in good health and CMV-seronegative.

The chain is built from TRBV7-9 and TRBJ1-4, with D tentatively TRBD1 (6 bases). V was cut by 0 bases and J by 8 bases, with 7 bases left in between. The CDR3 is 13 residues long. Looked up from germline, CDR1 is SEHNR and CDR2 is FQNEAQ (reference sequence). The CDR3 loop is CASSLAGQEKLFF. CDR3 nucleotides: TGTGCCAGCAGCTTAGCCGGACAGGAAAAACTGTTTTTT.

The V and J genes are TRBV28 and TRBJ1-1, with D possibly matching TRBD1 (6 bases). V dropped 6 bases and J dropped 6 bases, with 11 bases sitting between them. This CDR3 is 12 amino acids long. The V gene's germline CDR1 is MDHEN and CDR2 SYDVKM. CDR3: CASSSGTSEAFF. In DNA form, the CDR3 reads TGTGCCAGCAGCTCCGGGACATCTGAAGCTTTCTTT.

The J gene is TRBJ2-5, the V gene TRBV9; 10 bases fit TRBD2. Losses at the gene ends were 2 bases for V and 4 bases for J; bases not matched to a gene: 2. Germline V gene sequence: CDR1 SGDLS, CDR2 YYNGEE. The CDR3 has 14 amino acids. The DNA of the CDR3 is TGTGCCAGCAGCGTTCTAGCGGGGGTAGAGACCCAGTACTTC. Amino acid sequence: CASSVLAGVETQYF.

The V and J genes are TRBV11-2 and TRBJ1-1; no definite D call. Deletions cut 5 bases from V and 7 bases from J, with 11 bases between. The CDR3 has 12 residues. Per the germline V gene, CDR1 is SGHAT and CDR2 is FQNNGV. Here the CDR3 reads CASSPDTLEAFF. Written as DNA, the CDR3 is TGTGCCAGCAGCCCCGACACCCTTGAAGCTTTCTTT.

This chain joins TRBV19 and TRBJ2-7; D is possibly TRBD1 (6 bases). The CDR3 sequence is 13 residues long. Germline-derived CDR1 and CDR2 are LNHDA and SQIVND (reference sequence). Trimming removed 10 bases at V and 0 bases at J, with 13 bases between. CDR3 protein: CATKGGPSYEQYF. The CDR3 coding sequence is TGTGCCACCAAAGGGGGTCCCTCCTACGAGCAGTACTTC. The complete variable domain, with remaining parts taken from reference TRBV19 and TRBJ2-7, reads DGGITQSPKYLFRKEGQNVTLSCEQNLNHDAMYWYRQDPGQGLRLIYYSQIVNDFQKGDIAEGYSVSREKKESFPLTVTSAQKNPTAFYLCATKGGPSYEQYFGPGTRLTVT.

V usage is TRBV7-8 and J usage is TRBJ2-3; 7 bases map to TRBD2. This CDR3 contains 15 residues. CDR1 and CDR2 from the germline V gene are SGHVS and FQNEAQ. J lost 2 bases, V lost 3 bases, and 5 bases had no gene match. CDR3: CASSFGAGPTDTQYF. CDR3 in DNA: TGTGCCAGCAGCTTTGGAGCGGGGCCCACAGATACGCAGTATTTT.

The chain carries TRBV28 and TRBJ1-4; 9 bases are a match to TRBD1. From germline, CDR1 is MDHEN and CDR2 SYDVKM. J gave up 8 bases and V 3 bases, and 7 bases lay outside the gene matches. The CDR3 extends over 15 amino acids. The CDR3 DNA reads as TGTGCCAGCAGTTTCCCGACAGGGGGATGGGAAAAACTGTTTTTT. This encodes CASSFPTGGWEKLFF.

As to this clone: One end of the junction varies from germline; a read error may be responsible. CDR3 sequence (DNA): TGTGCTAGCAGCCCCCCCTCGGGAAACCAGTACTTC. Its translation is CASSPPSGNQYF. The chain recombines TRBV7-7 with TRBJ2-5, with D possibly TRBD2 on 5 matching bases. The CDR3 spans 12 residues. Germline V lookup: CDR1 SSHAT, CDR2 FNYEAQ (reference sequence).

The rearrangement links TRBV7-9 to TRBJ1-1; D unclear. Germline V lookup: CDR1 SEHNR, CDR2 FQNEAQ (reference sequence). V was pared by 2 bases and J by 1 base, with 8 bases between. The length of the CDR3 is 14 residues. The chain's CDR3 is CASSLLLSNTEAFF. Written as DNA, the CDR3 is TGTGCCAGCAGCTTACTGTTGTCGAACACTGAAGCTTTCTTT.

The J gene is TRBJ1-5, the V gene TRBV28; TRBD1 agrees at 9 bases. Germline trimming cut 2 bases from V and 6 bases from J; bases unmatched to any gene: 5. CDR1 and CDR2 from the germline V gene are MDHEN and SYDVKM. The CDR3 covers 15 residues. Here the CDR3 DNA reads TGTGCCAGCAGTTTAAGGACAGGGGTCAGTCAGCCCCAGCATTTT. Encoded protein: CASSLRTGVSQPQHF.

The chain uses TRBV5-1 and TRBJ2-5; 11 bases agree with TRBD1. The closer fit of TRBJ2-7 to the DNA end suggests the J call may be wrong. Germline-derived CDR1 and CDR2 are SGHRS and YFSETQ. The CDR3 runs to 17 residues. DNA for the CDR3: TGCGCCAGCAGCTTGGCCCCCGGGACAGGGGGGACCTACGAGCAGTACTTC. The encoded protein is CASSLAPGTGGTYEQYF.

The CDR3, as DNA: TGCAGCGTACCTCGGGGGACCTCTGGGGCCAACGTCCTGACTTTC. Translated, it gives CSVPRGTSGANVLTF. This chain links TRBV29-1 with TRBJ2-6, with D possibly matching TRBD2 (6 bases). CDR3 length: 15 amino acids. Trimming cost V 6 bases and J 0 bases, with 12 bases left between them. CDR1 is SQVTM, CDR2 ANQGSEA, per germline. Full variable domain (outside the CDR3, taken from reference TRBV29-1 and TRBJ2-6): SAVISQKPSRDICQRGTSLTIQCQVDSQVTMMFWYRQQPGQSLTLIATANQGSEATYESGFVIDKFPISRPNLTFSTLTVSNMSPEDSSIYLCSVPRGTSGANVLTFGAGSRLTVL.

V is TRBV6-1 and J is TRBJ1-4; no definite D call. This CDR3 contains 14 residues. Trimming removed 6 bases from V and 6 bases from J, with 14 bases in between. Germline values: CDR1 MNHNS, CDR2 SASEGT. The CDR3 loop reads CASSERGRDEKLFF. CDR3 in DNA: TGTGCCAGCAGCGAGAGAGGGCGGGATGAAAAACTGTTTTTT.

CDR3 amino acids: CAWSLGTSGSQETQYF. CDR3 bases: TGTGCCTGGAGTCTCGGGACTAGCGGAAGCCAAGAGACCCAGTACTTC. V usage is TRBV30 and J usage is TRBJ2-5; TRBD2 agrees at 11 bases. Trimming at V came to 2 bases and at J to 1 base, leaving 6 bases not matched to a gene. The CDR3 loop spans 16 amino acids. Germline V gene data show CDR1 as GTSNPN and CDR2 as SVGIG (reference sequence).

The rearrangement links TRBV5-6 to TRBJ2-5, with 12 positions matching TRBD2. CDR3 size: 18 residues. Germline V gene data show CDR1 as SGHDT and CDR2 as YYEEEE. J was trimmed by 1 base and V by 1 base; bases with no gene match: 8. Here the CDR3 reads CASSLWASGGGIQETQYF. CDR3 bases: TGTGCCAGCAGCTTGTGGGCTAGCGGGGGGGGGATCCAAGAGACCCAGTACTTC.

The chain links TRBV28 to TRBJ1-2, with D perhaps matching TRBD1 (5 bases). V was pared by 11 bases and J by 4 bases, with 11 bases between. The CDR3 extends over 11 amino acids. From germline, CDR1 is MDHEN and CDR2 SYDVKM. CDR3 amino acids: CALRASYGYTF. CDR3 bases: TGTGCCCTCAGGGCCTCCTATGGCTACACCTTC.

The chain joins TRBV11-2 to TRBJ1-1, with D perhaps TRBD1 (5 bases). The V and J ends lost 1 base and 3 bases respectively, with 12 bases between them. Germline CDR1 SGHAT, CDR2 FQNNGV. This CDR3 has 15 residues. The CDR3 protein is CASSLGPRGDTEAFF. CDR3 sequence (DNA): TGTGCCAGCAGCTTAGGGCCTCGGGGGGACACTGAAGCTTTCTTT.

The rearrangement uses TRBV5-4 and TRBJ2-5; 13 bases align to TRBD2. The J call could be wrong; TRBJ2-7 is a better fit for the DNA end. CDR1 and CDR2 from the germline V gene are SGHNT and YYREEE (reference sequence). This CDR3 is built from 15 residues. The chain's CDR3 is CASSPGLAGTYEQYF. The DNA for the CDR3 is TGTGCCAGCAGCCCGGGACTAGCGGGGACCTACGAGCAGTACTTC.

V gene TRBV30 combines with J gene TRBJ2-7; 12 bases agree with TRBD1. The CDR3 is 15 residues long. With V trimmed by 2 bases and J by 5 bases, 7 bases remained unmatched. Germline values: CDR1 GTSNPN, CDR2 SVGIG (reference sequence). This CDR3 is CAWSKLGTGGHEQYF. In DNA form, the CDR3 reads TGTGCCTGGAGTAAACTAGGGACAGGGGGCCACGAGCAGTACTTC.

The chain couples TRBV9 to TRBJ2-7; 9 bases are a match to TRBD2. Losses at the gene ends were 4 bases for V and 6 bases for J; bases not matched to a gene: 14. Germline V gene data show CDR1 as SGDLS and CDR2 as YYNGEE. The CDR3 covers 16 residues. CDR3 DNA: TGTGCCAGCAGCTCTCCGTCAGGGCGGGAGGGGAGCGAGCAGTACTTC. The encoded protein is CASSSPSGREGSEQYF.

The chain couples TRBV7-3 to TRBJ2-3; D is perhaps TRBD1 (6 bases). CDR1 and CDR2 from the germline V gene are SGHTA and FQGTGA. CDR3 size: 14 residues. Trimming stripped 4 bases from V and 4 bases from J, with 12 bases between. The CDR3, as DNA: TGTGCCAGCAGCTCCGGACAGCCTCCAGATACGCAGTATTTT. Translating it yields CASSSGQPPDTQYF.

The chain is built from TRBV9 and TRBJ2-7; 9 bases agree with TRBD1. The length of the CDR3 is 15 residues. Germline CDR1 SGDLS, CDR2 YYNGEE. V shed 0 bases and J 0 bases; nucleotides not matched to a gene: 1. The CDR3 protein is CASSVGDRDSYEQYF. The CDR3, as DNA: TGTGCCAGCAGCGTAGGGGACAGGGACTCCTACGAGCAGTACTTC.

The J gene is TRBJ1-1, the V gene TRBV27; TRBD1 agrees at 7 bases. The germline gives CDR1 MNHEY, CDR2 SMNVEV (reference sequence). CDR3 size: 14 residues. V lost 2 bases to trimming and J lost 0 bases; unmatched junction nucleotides: 0. The CDR3 DNA follows: TGTGCCAGCAGTTTAGGGACAGTGAACACTGAAGCTTTCTTT. It is translated as CASSLGTVNTEAFF.

The CDR3 coding sequence is TGTGCCAGCAGTACCGGGACACTGAACACCGGGGAGCTGTTTTTT. Translation: CASSTGTLNTGELFF. The chain is built from TRBV6-5 and TRBJ2-2; D might be TRBD1 (6 bases). V was trimmed by 5 bases and J by 1 base, leaving 11 bases between them. Germline values: CDR1 MNHEY, CDR2 SVGAGI. This CDR3 comprises 15 residues.

V and J are TRBV10-3 and TRBJ2-5, with D possibly matching TRBD2 (5 bases). The CDR3 is 14 residues long. V shed 4 bases and J shed 3 bases, with 12 bases lying between them. CDR1 and CDR2 (germline): ENHRY, SYGVKD. Here the CDR3 reads CAISAGGGEETQYF. The CDR3 coding sequence is TGTGCCATCAGTGCGGGCGGAGGCGAAGAGACCCAGTACTTC.

The CDR3 loop is CASSLEGGQVTDTQYF. CDR3 DNA: TGCGCCAGCAGCTTGGAAGGGGGACAGGTCACAGATACGCAGTATTTT. The chain employs TRBV5-1 and TRBJ2-3; TRBD1 matches at 8 bases. V lost 0 bases and J lost 2; bases outside the gene matches: 5. Germline V gene sequence: CDR1 SGHRS, CDR2 YFSETQ. The CDR3 totals 16 residues.

The rearrangement uses TRBV5-6 and TRBJ2-1; the D gene is possibly TRBD2 (5 bases). The CDR3 runs to 15 residues. V was pared by 4 bases and J by 2 bases, with 13 bases between. From germline, CDR1 is SGHDT and CDR2 YYEEEE. This CDR3 is CASSQRAGPYNEQFF. CDR3 bases: TGTGCCAGCAGCCAGAGGGCGGGTCCCTACAATGAGCAGTTCTTC.

The chain employs TRBV7-6 and TRBJ1-6; D is possibly TRBD1 (5 bases). Trimming cost V 8 bases and J 7 bases, with 18 bases left between them. The CDR3 runs 15 residues. The V gene's germline CDR1 is SGHVS and CDR2 FNYEAQ. The CDR3 reads CASASRRDGNSPLHF. CDR3 nucleotide sequence: TGTGCCAGCGCTTCTAGGAGGGACGGAAATTCACCCCTCCACTTT.

A remark on this clone: Different DNA sequences within this sample yield the same CDR3. The chain joins TRBV7-2 to TRBJ1-3; D ambiguous. V was shortened by 3 bases and J by 0 bases, with 6 bases between the two germline ends. Germline values: CDR1 SGHTA, CDR2 FQGNSA. The CDR3 is made up of 14 amino acids. CDR3 sequence (DNA): TGTGCCAGCAGCTTGGCAGGCTCTGGAAACACCATATATTTT. It codes for CASSLAGSGNTIYF.

The gene calls are TRBV6-5 and TRBJ1-2; 8 nucleotides align to TRBD1. Per germline, CDR1 MNHEY and CDR2 SVGAGI. The length of the CDR3 is 13 residues. V shed 0 bases and J 10 bases; nucleotides not matched to a gene: 4. CDR3 amino acids: CASSYSGTGSYTF. In DNA, the CDR3 is TGTGCCAGCAGTTACTCCGGGACAGGCTCCTACACCTTC.

The chain has TRBV9 and TRBJ1-2; D gene ambiguous. V lost 0 bases, J lost 4 bases, and 7 bases lay in between. Germline loops: CDR1 SGDLS, CDR2 YYNGEE. This CDR3 comprises 13 residues. The CDR3 nucleotides are TGTGCCAGCAGCGTAGTGGAGGGCTATGGCTACACCTTC. Translating it yields CASSVVEGYGYTF.